In this sample, the clone carrying this T cell receptor (beta chain) turned up many times. Antigen specificity is unknown. Thyroid ultrasound, orbital computed tomography, clinical symptoms, and serum thyroxine and TRAb underpinned diagnoses. This entry comes from a study of T cells in Graves' hyperthyroidism and ophthalmopathy. Study overall: Specimen type is peripheral blood, collected at initial diagnosis prior to any treatment.

General study points: Most expanded thyroid clonotypes above 0.001 also appeared in blood.

The junction had 0 bases not matched to a gene; V was cut back by 6 bases and J by 0 bases. This CDR3 comprises 13 residues. Amplified TCR beta CDR3 regions derived from RNA transcripts. HTBI primers were the set used in a first-round RT-PCR of the TCR CDR3. From the multiplex PCR reads, TCRdb called clonotypes with MiXCR, one entry per CDR3 protein. The data hold more than 350,000 distinct CDR3 sequences, with approximately 15% observed a single time. The rearrangement uses TRBV12-3 or TRBV12-4 and TRBJ1-2; 8 nucleotides match TRBD1. The sample consisted of blood. The receptor was derived from a woman in her 30s with Graves' ophthalmopathy. CDR3 bases: TGTGCCAGCAGACAGGGGGCTAACTATGGCTACACCTTC. Its protein is CASRQGANYGYTF.